This T cell receptor (beta chain) derives from a study of technical replicates of blood from a few donors. Generated by immunoSEQ multiplex PCR, the TCRdb table keeps only in-frame clones and is missing some. The sample has around 67,000 clones, roughly 95% seen once. This receptor was identified in a human donor in good health. The sample was T cells isolated from PBMCs.

The CDR3 DNA reads as TGCGCCAGCAGCCAAGACCCCGTTAGACAGGGGGATGGCTACACCTTC. This encodes CASSQDPVRQGDGYTF. This chain joins TRBV4-1 and TRBJ1-2; 9 bases are a match to TRBD1. The V and J ends lost 0 bases and 6 bases, in that order; junction bases with no gene match: 8. The CDR3 has 16 amino acids. Germline lookup yields CDR1 MGHRA and CDR2 YSYEKL.